A selection of T cell receptor beta chains follows, all from one sample in a study of CD8 T cells in Susac syndrome. Each CDR3 protein is one row after TCRdb ran MiXCR on the immunoSEQ multiplex PCR reads. The sample has under 200,000 distinct CDR3 sequences; around nine tenths are singletons. The material sequenced was CD4+ T cells from PBMCs. The source of these receptors is a human donor with Susac syndrome. Each CDR3 is given with its conserved first and last residue. Fields, in order: J gene, V gene, D gene, clone size, CDR3 protein, CDR3 DNA. A D gene is named only where the DNA matches it firmly. The listing skips clone size in some rows; elsewhere it reads once, few, many or a size class.

J: TRBJ2-3
V: TRBV12-3/TRBV12-4
D: TRBD2
size: NA
CDR3: CASSFRGGGAGLTDTQYF
DNA: TGTGCCAGCAGTTTCCGCGGCGGGGGAGCGGGACTCACAGATACGCAGTATTTT

J: TRBJ2-3
V: TRBV3-1
D: NA
size: NA
CDR3: CASSRPGPDTQYF
DNA: TGTGCCAGCAGCCGACCAGGGCCAGATACGCAGTATTTT

J: TRBJ2-1
V: TRBV4-1
D: TRBD1
size: NA
CDR3: CASSQTGGYNEQFF
DNA: TGCGCCAGCAGCCAAACAGGGGGCTACAATGAGCAGTTCTTC

J: TRBJ2-6
V: TRBV3-1
D: NA
size: NA
CDR3: CASRGLSGANVLTF
DNA: TGTGCCAGCCGTGGGCTTTCAGGGGCCAACGTCCTGACTTTC

J: TRBJ2-2
V: TRBV7-3
D: NA
size: once
CDR3: CASSSGGYNTGELFF
DNA: TGTGCCAGCAGCTCAGGGGGGTATAACACCGGGGAGCTGTTTTTT

J: TRBJ2-5
V: TRBV5-4
D: TRBD2
size: NA
CDR3: CASSPGLAGGIQETQYF
DNA: TGTGCCAGCAGCCCGGGACTAGCGGGAGGAATCCAAGAGACCCAGTACTTC

J: TRBJ2-7
V: TRBV5-4
D: TRBD1
size: NA
CDR3: CASSPGTGNHEQYF
DNA: TGTGCCAGCAGCCCAGGGACAGGGAACCACGAGCAGTACTTC

J: TRBJ2-3
V: TRBV10-3
D: TRBD2
size: NA
CDR3: CAISEYGTTRDTQYF
DNA: TGTGCCATCAGTGAATATGGGACTACGAGAGATACGCAGTATTTT

J: TRBJ2-1
V: TRBV30
D: TRBD2
size: NA
CDR3: CAWQRWRGVHNEQFF
DNA: TGTGCCTGGCAAAGGTGGCGGGGGGTCCACAATGAGCAGTTCTTC

J: TRBJ2-2
V: TRBV19
D: NA
size: NA
CDR3: CASSILENTGELFF
DNA: TGTGCCAGTAGTATTTTGGAGAACACCGGGGAGCTGTTTTTT

J: TRBJ2-5
V: TRBV5-6
D: TRBD1
size: once
CDR3: CASSSKTGVETQYF
DNA: TGTGCCAGCAGTTCCAAGACAGGGGTAGAGACCCAGTACTTC

J: TRBJ1-1
V: TRBV19
D: TRBD1
size: NA
CDR3: CASNRGPNTEAFF
DNA: TGTGCCAGTAACAGGGGGCCGAACACTGAAGCTTTCTTT

J: TRBJ1-5
V: TRBV4-2
D: NA
size: NA
CDR3: CASSPDTSSYQPQHF
DNA: TGTGCCAGCAGCCCGGACACCTCATCCTATCAGCCCCAGCATTTT

J: TRBJ1-1
V: TRBV5-1
D: NA
size: once
CDR3: CASSLEGANTEAFF
DNA: TGCGCCAGCAGCTTGGAAGGGGCGAACACTGAAGCTTTCTTT

J: TRBJ2-3
V: TRBV9
D: NA
size: NA
CDR3: CASSLRPKDTDTQYF
DNA: TGTGCCAGCAGCCTAAGACCCAAAGACACAGATACGCAGTATTTT

J: TRBJ1-4
V: TRBV10-3
D: NA
size: NA
CDR3: CAISDRVREKLFF
DNA: TGTGCCATCAGTGACAGGGTACGGGAAAAACTGTTTTTT

J: TRBJ2-7
V: TRBV5-1
D: NA
size: NA
CDR3: CASRPAAGSHYEQYF
DNA: TGCGCCAGCCGACCGGCGGCAGGTAGTCATTACGAGCAGTACTTC

J: TRBJ2-7
V: TRBV18
D: TRBD2
size: NA
CDR3: CASSSRLAGEYEQYF
DNA: TGTGCCAGCTCATCAAGACTAGCGGGAGAGTACGAGCAGTACTTC

J: TRBJ1-2
V: TRBV7-9
D: NA
size: NA
CDR3: CASSPDSTGYTF
DNA: TGTGCCAGCAGCCCGGACAGTACAGGCTACACCTTC

J: TRBJ2-3
V: TRBV5-1
D: TRBD2
size: NA
CDR3: CASSSPSGRETDTQYF
DNA: TGCGCCAGCAGCTCTCCGTCAGGGAGGGAGACAGATACGCAGTATTTT

J: TRBJ2-7
V: TRBV27
D: NA
size: few
CDR3: CASSLTVRDEQYF
DNA: TGTGCCAGCAGCTTGACCGTGCGGGACGAGCAGTACTTC

J: TRBJ2-2
V: TRBV5-5
D: NA
size: NA
CDR3: CASSSGTPTGELFF
DNA: TGTGCCAGCAGCAGCGGGACACCCACCGGGGAGCTGTTTTTT

J: TRBJ1-1
V: TRBV20-1
D: NA
size: NA
CDR3: CSAPPAFF
DNA: TGCAGTGCCCCTCCAGCTTTCTTT

J: TRBJ2-4
V: TRBV11-2
D: TRBD1
size: NA
CDR3: CASSVHRGDKNIQYF
DNA: TGTGCCAGCAGCGTACACAGGGGGGACAAAAACATTCAGTACTTC

J: TRBJ1-2
V: TRBV18
D: TRBD1
size: NA
CDR3: CASSPRQGEGYTF
DNA: TGTGCCAGCTCACCGCGACAGGGGGAGGGCTACACCTTC

J: TRBJ2-2
V: TRBV9
D: TRBD2
size: once
CDR3: CASSPTGLATLLTGELFF
DNA: TGTGCCAGCAGCCCCACGGGACTAGCGACCTTATTGACCGGGGAGCTGTTTTTT

J: TRBJ1-2
V: TRBV20-1
D: NA
size: NA
CDR3: CSASRGGSSGGYTF
DNA: TGCAGTGCTTCCCGGGGAGGGTCTTCTGGTGGCTACACCTTC

J: TRBJ2-5
V: TRBV5-1
D: TRBD2
size: NA
CDR3: CASSLQRTSGADQYF
DNA: TGCGCCAGCAGCTTGCAGAGGACTAGCGGGGCGGACCAGTACTTC

J: TRBJ2-1
V: TRBV28
D: NA
size: NA
CDR3: CASSLADPEMADNKQFF
DNA: TGTGCCAGCAGTTTAGCCGACCCAGAAATGGCGGACAATAAGCAGTTCTTC

J: TRBJ2-3
V: TRBV27
D: NA
size: NA
CDR3: CASSLMTALHTDTQYF
DNA: TGTGCCAGCAGTTTAATGACAGCTTTGCACACAGATACGCAGTATTTT

J: TRBJ1-3
V: TRBV28
D: NA
size: NA
CDR3: CASSSPGTRNTIYF
DNA: TGTGCCAGCAGTTCCCCCGGGACAAGAAACACCATATATTTT

J: TRBJ1-6
V: TRBV6-1
D: NA
size: NA
CDR3: CASSEGPGLYNSPLHF
DNA: TGTGCCAGCAGTGAAGGGCCGGGACTCTATAATTCACCCCTCCACTTT

J: TRBJ2-7
V: TRBV6-5
D: NA
size: few
CDR3: CASSRGTSYEQYF
DNA: TGTGCCAGCAGTCGGGGGACATCCTACGAGCAGTACTTC

J: TRBJ2-2
V: TRBV28
D: NA
size: NA
CDR3: CASGSTSPGELFF
DNA: TGTGCCAGCGGCTCGACAAGCCCCGGGGAGCTGTTTTTT

J: TRBJ2-5
V: TRBV20-1
D: NA
size: NA
CDR3: CSAPASIETQYF
DNA: TGCAGTGCCCCCGCCAGCATAGAGACCCAGTACTTC

J: TRBJ1-5
V: TRBV5-4
D: NA
size: once
CDR3: CASRTRGPNQPQHF
DNA: TGTGCCAGCAGGACGAGGGGCCCTAATCAGCCCCAGCATTTT

J: TRBJ2-1
V: TRBV10-3
D: NA
size: NA
CDR3: CAIRNRDENEQFF
DNA: TGTGCCATCAGAAACCGGGACGAGAATGAGCAGTTCTTC

J: TRBJ2-5
V: TRBV7-9
D: NA
size: once
CDR3: CASSFSKYQETQYF
DNA: TGTGCCAGCAGCTTTTCCAAGTACCAGGAGACCCAGTACTTC

J: TRBJ2-7
V: TRBV18
D: NA
size: NA
CDR3: CASSPPFGGTYEQYF
DNA: TGTGCCAGCTCACCACCGTTCGGCGGAACCTACGAGCAGTACTTC